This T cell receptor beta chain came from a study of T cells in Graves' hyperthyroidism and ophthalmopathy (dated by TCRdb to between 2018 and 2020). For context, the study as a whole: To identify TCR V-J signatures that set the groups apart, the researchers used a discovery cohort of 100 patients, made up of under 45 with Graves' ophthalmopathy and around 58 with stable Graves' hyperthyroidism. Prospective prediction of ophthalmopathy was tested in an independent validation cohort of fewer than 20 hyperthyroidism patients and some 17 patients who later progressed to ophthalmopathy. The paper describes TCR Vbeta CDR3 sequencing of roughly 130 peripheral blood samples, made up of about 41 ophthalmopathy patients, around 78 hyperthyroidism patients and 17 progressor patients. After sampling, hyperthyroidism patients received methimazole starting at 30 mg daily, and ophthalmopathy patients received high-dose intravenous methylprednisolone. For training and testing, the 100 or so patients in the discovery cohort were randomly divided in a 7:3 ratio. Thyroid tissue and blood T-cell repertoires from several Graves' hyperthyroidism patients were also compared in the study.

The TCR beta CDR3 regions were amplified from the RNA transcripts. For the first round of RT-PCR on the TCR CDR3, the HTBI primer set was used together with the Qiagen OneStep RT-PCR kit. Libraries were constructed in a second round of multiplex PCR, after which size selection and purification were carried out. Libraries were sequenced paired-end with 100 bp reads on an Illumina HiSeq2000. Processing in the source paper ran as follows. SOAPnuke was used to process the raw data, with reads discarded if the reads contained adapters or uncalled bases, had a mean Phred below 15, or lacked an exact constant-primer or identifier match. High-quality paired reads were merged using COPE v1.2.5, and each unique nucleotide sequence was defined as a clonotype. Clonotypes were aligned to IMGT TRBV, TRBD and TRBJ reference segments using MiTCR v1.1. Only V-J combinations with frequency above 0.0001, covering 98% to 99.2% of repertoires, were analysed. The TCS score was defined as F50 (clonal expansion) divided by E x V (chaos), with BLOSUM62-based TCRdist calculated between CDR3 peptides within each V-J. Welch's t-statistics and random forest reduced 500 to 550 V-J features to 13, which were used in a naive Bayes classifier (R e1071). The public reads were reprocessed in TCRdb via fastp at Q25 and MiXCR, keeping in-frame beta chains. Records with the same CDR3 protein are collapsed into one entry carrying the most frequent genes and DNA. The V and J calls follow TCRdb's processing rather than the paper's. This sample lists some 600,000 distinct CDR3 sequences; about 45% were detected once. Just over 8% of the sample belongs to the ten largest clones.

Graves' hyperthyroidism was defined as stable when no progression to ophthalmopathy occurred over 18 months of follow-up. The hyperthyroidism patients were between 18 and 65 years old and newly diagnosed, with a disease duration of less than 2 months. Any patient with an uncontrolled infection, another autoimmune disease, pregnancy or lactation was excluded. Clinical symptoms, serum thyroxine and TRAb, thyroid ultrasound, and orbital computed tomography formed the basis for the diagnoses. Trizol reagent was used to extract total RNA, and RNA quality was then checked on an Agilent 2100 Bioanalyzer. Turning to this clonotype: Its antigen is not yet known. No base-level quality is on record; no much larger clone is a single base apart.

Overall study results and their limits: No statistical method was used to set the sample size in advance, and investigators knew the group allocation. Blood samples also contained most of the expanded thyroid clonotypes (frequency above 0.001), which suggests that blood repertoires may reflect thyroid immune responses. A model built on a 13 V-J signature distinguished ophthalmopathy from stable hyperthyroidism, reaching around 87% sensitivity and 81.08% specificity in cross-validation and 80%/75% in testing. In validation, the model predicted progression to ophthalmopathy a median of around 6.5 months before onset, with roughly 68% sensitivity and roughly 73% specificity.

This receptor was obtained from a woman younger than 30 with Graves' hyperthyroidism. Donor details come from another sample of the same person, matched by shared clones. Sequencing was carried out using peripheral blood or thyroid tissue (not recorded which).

The CDR3 region reads CASSQGDLSEQYF. The base sequence is TGTGCCAGCAGCCAAGGGGACCTTAGCGAGCAGTACTTC. This sequence uses TRBV7-9 and TRBJ2-7; the D gene is perhaps TRBD1 or TRBD2, as each covers 5 bases. Trimming costs V 5 bases and J 6 bases, and their ends lie 14 bases apart. The cysteine opens and the phenylalanine closes a CDR3 of 13 amino acids. The CDR3 DNA has 39 bases and is translated from base 1. Based on the germline V gene (reference sequence), the CDR1 and CDR2 sequences are SEHNR and FQNEAQ.